What follows are 10 T cell receptor beta chains derived from one specimen sequenced in a study of cytomegalovirus exposure and HLA in healthy donors. The primer mix had 60 Vbeta and 13 Jbeta primers. Repertoires were generated with immunoSEQ multiplex PCR, while TCRdb's copy carries only in-frame clones and drops some. The sample includes around 110,000 clones, about four fifths of them seen just once. The specimen sequenced was PBMCs. These receptor sequences come from a man aged 25 to 40 in good health and CMV-seropositive.

The chain uses TRBV5-1 and TRBJ2-1, with 9 positions matching TRBD1. The ends lost 4 bases at V and 6 bases at J; junction bases unmatched: 14. The CDR3 runs 17 residues. Germline lookup yields CDR1 SGHRS and CDR2 YFSETQ. CDR3 sequence reads: CASSGGATGGASNEQFF. CDR3 DNA: TGCGCCAGCAGCGGTGGAGCCACAGGGGGCGCCTCCAATGAGCAGTTCTTC.

The CDR3 nucleotides read TGTGCCAGCAGCTTCCCCGGGACAGAGCAAGAGACCCAGTACTTC. Translated, it gives CASSFPGTEQETQYF. The gene calls are TRBV7-9 and TRBJ2-5; 7 bases agree with TRBD1. The CDR3 covers 15 residues. Looked up from germline, CDR1 is SEHNR and CDR2 is FQNEAQ (reference sequence). The J segment lost 2 bases and the V segment lost 3 bases, leaving 6 bases of the junction unmatched. The entire variable domain, with the rest obtained from reference TRBV7-9 and TRBJ2-5, is as follows: DTGVSQNPRHKITKRGQNVTFRCDPISEHNRLYWYRQTLGQGPEFLTYFQNEAQLEKSRLLSDRFSAERPKGSFSTLEIQRTEQGDSAMYLCASSFPGTEQETQYFGPGTRLLVL.

The chain is built from TRBV2 and TRBJ1-3; D unresolved. The germline CDR1 and CDR2 sequences are SNHLY and FYNNEI. The CDR3 extends over 16 amino acids. Trimming removed 6 bases from V and 0 bases from J, with 15 bases in between. Here the CDR3 reads CASSLLTPSSGNTIYF. In nucleotides, the CDR3 is TGTGCCAGCAGCTTACTCACCCCGAGCTCTGGAAACACCATATATTTT. Full variable domain (rest looked up from reference TRBV2 and TRBJ1-3): EPEVTQTPSHQVTQMGQEVILRCVPISNHLYFYWYRQILGQKVEFLVSFYNNEISEKSEIFDDQFSVERPDGSNFTLKIRSTKLEDSAMYFCASSLLTPSSGNTIYFGEGSWLTVV.

The V call is TRBV4-2, the J call TRBJ1-1; D may be TRBD1 (5 bases). Germline CDR1 and CDR2: LGHNA and YNFKEQ. V gave up 0 bases and J gave up 11 bases, with 16 bases separating them. CDR3 size: 14 residues. The CDR3 sequence: CASSQDVQALRAFF. For the CDR3, the DNA is TGTGCCAGCAGCCAAGATGTACAGGCGCTTAGGGCTTTCTTT.

About this clone itself: One end of the junction varies from germline; a read error may be responsible. V and J are TRBV18 and TRBJ1-5; possible D gene TRBD1, 6 bases. The CDR3 extends over 15 amino acids. Germline V CDR1 and CDR2: KGHSH, LQKENI. CDR3 amino acids: CASSYDRSSNQPQHF. CDR3 bases: TGTGCCAGCTCATACGACAGGAGCAGCAATCAGCCCCAACATTTT.

This clone was seen once. V is TRBV5-1 and J is TRBJ1-4; no clear D gene. CDR3 length: 16 amino acids. Between the trimmed V and J ends, which lost 1 base and 4 bases, there was a span of 14 bases. CDR1 and CDR2 from the germline V gene are SGHRS and YFSETQ. This CDR3 reads CASSLTDGGNNEKLFF. The CDR3 DNA sequence: TGCGCCAGCAGCTTGACCGACGGAGGAAATAATGAAAAACTGTTTTTT. Filled out from reference TRBV5-1 and TRBJ1-4, the complete variable domain reads KAGVTQTPRYLIKTRGQQVTLSCSPISGHRSVSWYQQTPGQGLQFLFEYFSETQRNKGNFPGRFSGRQFSNSRSEMNVSTLELGDSALYLCASSLTDGGNNEKLFFGSGTQLSVL.

This chain uses TRBV5-1 with TRBJ2-3, with 7 bases aligning to TRBD2. Losses at the gene ends were 0 bases for V and 4 bases for J; bases not matched to a gene: 2. The CDR3 runs 14 residues. From germline, CDR1 is SGHRS and CDR2 YFSETQ. The chain's CDR3 is CASSLGRGSDTQYF. The CDR3 nucleotides read TGCGCCAGCAGCTTGGGGCGGGGGTCAGATACGCAGTATTTT.

The chain carries TRBV2 and TRBJ2-7; D not resolved. CDR3 length equals 13 residues. V gave up 7 bases and J gave up 6 bases, with 16 bases separating them. The germline V gene has CDR1 SNHLY and CDR2 FYNNEI. CDR3 bases: TGTGCCAGCATGGGTTCGACTCATGGCGAGCAGTACTTC. The encoded protein is CASMGSTHGEQYF.

The chain uses TRBV7-6 and TRBJ2-1, with TRBD2 identical over 12 bases. Germline CDR1 reads SGHVS; CDR2 reads FNYEAQ. The trim removed 5 bases at V and 9 bases at J, leaving 5 bases unmatched. The CDR3 has 14 amino acids. The CDR3 region is CASSPRLAGVEQFF. The CDR3 nucleotides are TGTGCCAGCAGCCCCCGACTAGCGGGGGTTGAGCAGTTCTTC.

The chain uses TRBV6-6 and TRBJ2-1; 11 bases align to TRBD2. The CDR3 runs 16 residues. From germline, CDR1 is MNHNY and CDR2 SVGAGI (reference sequence). Trimming cost V 5 bases and J 9 bases; bases outside gene matches: 12. Here the CDR3 DNA reads TGTGCCAGCAGTACCCGTCGTAGCGGGAGGGACGGTGAGCAGTTCTTC. Protein product: CASSTRRSGRDGEQFF.